Following are 8 T cell receptor beta chains from one sample sequenced in a study of blood T cell repertoires in COVID-19 (dated by TCRdb to 2018 to 2020). The protocol used for the library was the immunoSEQ multiplex PCR assay. The table was pulled from immuneACCESS by TCRdb, which kept in-frame rearrangements only. Such tables lose some clones; where checked, under half of the loss comes from unresolved V genes, and the rest has no known cause. The table for this sample lists about 230,000 clones; approximately 89% of them were counted only once. 2% to 2.5% of the sample goes to the ten largest clones. The material sequenced was PBMCs or T cells enriched from blood (not recorded which). The receptors were gathered from a middle-aged woman with acute COVID-19.

The rearrangement uses TRBV7-2 and TRBJ2-2; the D gene is possibly TRBD2 (5 bases). V lost 5 bases, J lost 6 bases, and 10 bases lay in between. This CDR3 is 13 amino acids long. The germline V gene encodes CDR1 SGHTA and CDR2 FQGNSA. CDR3 residues: CASSEGTAGELFF. CDR3 bases: TGTGCCAGCAGCGAGGGTACGGCCGGGGAGCTGTTTTTT.

This chain links TRBV6-6 with TRBJ2-3; 9 positions match TRBD2. The junction had 15 bases not matched to a gene; V was cut back by 5 bases and J by 0 bases. The germline gives CDR1 MNHNY, CDR2 SVGAGI (reference sequence). The CDR3 contains 19 residues. For the CDR3, the DNA is TGTGCCAGCAGTCGCCCTCCACTTAGCGGGAGATCAAGCACAGATACGCAGTATTTT. This sequence encodes CASSRPPLSGRSSTDTQYF.

The chain recombines TRBV10-2 with TRBJ1-1, with a possible D match to TRBD1 (6 bases). Germline V lookup: CDR1 WSHSY, CDR2 SAAADI. The CDR3 spans 14 residues. Trimming left V 4 bases short and J 0 bases short, with 9 bases between. CDR3 residues: CASSVRDMNTEAFF. CDR3 bases: TGCGCCAGCAGTGTCAGGGACATGAACACTGAAGCTTTCTTT.

This sequence joins TRBV19 and TRBJ2-3, with D uncertain. Looked up from germline, CDR1 is LNHDA and CDR2 is SQIVND (reference sequence). CDR3 size: 16 residues. V was trimmed by 1 base and J by 1 base, leaving 12 bases between them. The CDR3 region has the DNA TGTGCCAGTAGTATAGCTTTCCCCCGGGGCACAGATACGCAGTATTTT. As protein: CASSIAFPRGTDTQYF. Complete variable domain (other parts from reference TRBV19 and TRBJ2-3): DGGITQSPKYLFRKEGQNVTLSCEQNLNHDAMYWYRQDPGQGLRLIYYSQIVNDFQKGDIAEGYSVSREKKESFPLTVTSAQKNPTAFYLCASSIAFPRGTDTQYFGPGTRLTVL.

V gene TRBV30 combines with J gene TRBJ1-5; D might be TRBD1 (5 bases). Trimming stripped 1 base from V and 4 bases from J, with 17 bases between. Germline V gene sequence: CDR1 GTSNPN, CDR2 SVGIG (reference sequence). The CDR3 covers 16 residues. In DNA, the CDR3 is TGTGCCTGGAGTGAACGACAGCCTAATTATAATCAGCCCCAGCATTTT. Protein sequence: CAWSERQPNYNQPQHF.

This chain joins TRBV12-3 or TRBV12-4 and TRBJ2-7; possibly TRBD2 for D (6 bases). This CDR3 contains 12 residues. V lost 11 bases and J lost 7, with 18 bases in between. The CDR3 nucleotides read TGTGCCCCTGGGGGGTTACCCAGGGAGCAGTACGTC. Residues: CAPGGLPREQYV.

V gene TRBV7-2 combines with J gene TRBJ2-7, with D possibly being TRBD2 (6 bases). V was trimmed by 3 bases and J by 3 bases, leaving 9 bases between them. The CDR3 length is 13 residues. The V gene's germline CDR1 is SGHTA and CDR2 FQGNSA. Here the CDR3 reads CASSFGGIYEQYF. The CDR3 nucleotides read TGTGCCAGCAGCTTTGGGGGGATCTACGAGCAGTACTTC.

V usage is TRBV4-2 and J usage is TRBJ1-1, with D perhaps TRBD1 (5 bases). Germline V gene data show CDR1 as LGHNA and CDR2 as YNFKEQ. This CDR3 spans 16 amino acids. Trimming cost V 3 bases and J 8 bases, with 22 bases left between them. CDR3 sequence (DNA): TGTGCCAGCAGCCATCTATTCGGTGGGGCAGGGCTGGAAGCTTTCTTT. It yields the protein CASSHLFGGAGLEAFF.